The subject of this entry is one T cell receptor (beta chain). Its antigen is not identified. TCRdb independently ran MiXCR on the reads; one entry per CDR3 protein. The sample holds 60,000 to 85,000 distinct CDR3 sequences, 20% to 25% seen once. This sample is part of a study of T cell repertoires in cytomegalovirus infection. At the level of the study: Indicated by public TCR beta signatures were CMV infection and matching HLA type. General study findings and limits: HLA-C-restricted CMV clonotypes gave the most frequent clonotype in two of eight donors. The cumulative frequency of public TCR beta families distinguished individuals who carried CMV together with the relevant HLA.

V was cut by 3 bases and J by 3 bases, with 12 bases left in between. Germline CDR1 is MNHNY and CDR2 is SVGAGI (reference sequence). The CDR3 runs to 15 residues. The sequenced sample consisted of PBMCs, sequenced either directly or after in vitro stimulation (not recorded which). The chain links TRBV6-6 to TRBJ1-5; D ambiguous. The TCR sequence derives from a human donor in good health (CMV status not recorded). Some clones in this sample may be carry-over from other donors' samples. For the CDR3, the DNA is TGTGCCAGCAGTTATATTACTAACTCCAATCAGCCCCAGCATTTT. This codes for CASSYITNSNQPQHF.